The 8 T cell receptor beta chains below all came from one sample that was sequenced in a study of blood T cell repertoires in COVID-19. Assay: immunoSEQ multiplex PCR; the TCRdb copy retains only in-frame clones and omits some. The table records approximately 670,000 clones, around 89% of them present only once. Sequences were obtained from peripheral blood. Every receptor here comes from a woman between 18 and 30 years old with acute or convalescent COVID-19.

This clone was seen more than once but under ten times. CDR3: CASSYGTGAGGELFF. The CDR3 DNA reads TGTGCCAGCAGTTACGGGACAGGGGCAGGCGGGGAGCTGTTTTTT. The V call is TRBV6-2 or TRBV6-3, the J call TRBJ2-2; 10 nucleotides line up with TRBD1. Germline CDR1 and CDR2: MNHEY and SVGEGT. V was clipped by 2 bases and J by 7 bases; unmatched bases: 4. The CDR3 covers 15 residues.

The CDR3 protein is CASLAPLTGYTF. The CDR3 bases are TGTGCCAGTTTAGCCCCGTTAACTGGCTACACCTTC. This rearrangement joins TRBV2 to TRBJ1-2; D is ambiguous. The CDR3 runs to 12 residues. Trimming shortened V by 9 bases and J by 7 bases, and 15 bases separated the two germline ends. The germline V gene encodes CDR1 SNHLY and CDR2 FYNNEI.

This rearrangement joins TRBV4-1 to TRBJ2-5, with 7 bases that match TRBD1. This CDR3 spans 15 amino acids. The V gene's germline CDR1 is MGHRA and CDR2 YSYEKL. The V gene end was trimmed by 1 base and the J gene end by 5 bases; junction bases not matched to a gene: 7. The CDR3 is CASSQGDRFGETQYF. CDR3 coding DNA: TGCGCCAGCAGCCAAGGGGACAGATTTGGGGAGACCCAGTACTTC.

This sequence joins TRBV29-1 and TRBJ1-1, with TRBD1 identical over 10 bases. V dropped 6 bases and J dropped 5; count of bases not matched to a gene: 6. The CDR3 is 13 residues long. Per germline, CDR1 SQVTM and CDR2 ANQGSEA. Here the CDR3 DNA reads TGCAGCGTGGGAGACAGGGGGCTAACTGAAGCTTTCTTT. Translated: CSVGDRGLTEAFF.

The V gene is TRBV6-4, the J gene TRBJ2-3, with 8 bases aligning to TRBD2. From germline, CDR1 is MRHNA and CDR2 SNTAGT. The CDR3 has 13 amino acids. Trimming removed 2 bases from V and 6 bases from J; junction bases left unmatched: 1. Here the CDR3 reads CASSDRGGDTQYF. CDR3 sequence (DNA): TGTGCCAGCAGTGACCGGGGGGGGGATACGCAGTATTTT.

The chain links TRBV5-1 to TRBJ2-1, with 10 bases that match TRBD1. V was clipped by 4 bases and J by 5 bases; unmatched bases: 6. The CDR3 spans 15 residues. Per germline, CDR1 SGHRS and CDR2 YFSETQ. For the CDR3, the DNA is TGCGCCAGCAGCACGGACAGGGGGGGAAACAATGAGCAGTTCTTC. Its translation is CASSTDRGGNNEQFF.

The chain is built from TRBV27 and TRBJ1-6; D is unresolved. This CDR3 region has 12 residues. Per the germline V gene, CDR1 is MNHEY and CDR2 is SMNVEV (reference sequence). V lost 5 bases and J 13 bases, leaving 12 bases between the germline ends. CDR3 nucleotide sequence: TGTGCCAGCAGTCGCGGTATTCATCCCCTCCACTTT. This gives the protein CASSRGIHPLHF.

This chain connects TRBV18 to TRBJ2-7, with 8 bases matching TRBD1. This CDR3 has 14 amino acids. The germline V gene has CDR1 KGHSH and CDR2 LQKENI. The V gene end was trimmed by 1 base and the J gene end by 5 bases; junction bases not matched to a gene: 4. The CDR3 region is CASSPLAGGHEQYF. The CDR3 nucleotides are TGTGCCAGCTCACCACTGGCAGGGGGCCACGAGCAGTACTTC. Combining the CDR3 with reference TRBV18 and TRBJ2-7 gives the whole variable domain NAGVMQNPRHLVRRRGQEARLRCSPMKGHSHVYWYRQLPEEGLKFMVYLQKENIIDESGMPKERFSAEFPKEGPSILRIQQVVRGDSAAYFCASSPLAGGHEQYFGPGTRLTVT.